Below are 23 T cell receptor beta chains sequenced from a single sample in a study of cytomegalovirus exposure and HLA in healthy donors. Clones were read by immunoSEQ multiplex PCR, and TCRdb kept only the in-frame ones, dropping some. The table includes about 250,000 clones, about 88% detected once. Sequencing was performed on PBMCs. The source is a man between 18 and 35 years old in good health and CMV-seropositive.

The chain joins TRBV28 to TRBJ2-7, with TRBD1 as a possible D gene (6 bases). CDR1 is MDHEN, CDR2 SYDVKM, per germline. The CDR3 covers 14 residues. V lost 8 bases and J 4 bases, leaving 18 bases between the germline ends. The CDR3 loop is CASYSRDTAYEQYF. For the CDR3, the DNA is TGTGCCAGCTATTCCCGGGACACCGCATACGAGCAGTACTTC.

The chain employs TRBV6-5 and TRBJ1-2; a possible D gene is TRBD1 (6 bases). Trimming removed 0 bases at V and 4 bases at J, with 12 bases between. The CDR3 has 15 residues. Germline V CDR1 and CDR2: MNHEY, SVGAGI. The CDR3 coding sequence is TGTGCCAGCAGTTACTCTTCAGGGGACCTCTATGGCTACACCTTC. Translating it yields CASSYSSGDLYGYTF.

There are a few counts of this clone. This chain joins TRBV6-1 and TRBJ2-3; 13 bases are a match to TRBD2. CDR3 length equals 15 residues. The germline gives CDR1 MNHNS, CDR2 SASEGT. V shed 6 bases, J shed 4 bases, and the junction held 4 bases outside the gene matches. DNA of the CDR3: TGTGCCAGCAGGCCACTAGCGGGAGGGCCAGATACGCAGTATTTT. Protein: CASRPLAGGPDTQYF.

This chain links TRBV19 with TRBJ1-2; D call uncertain. From germline, CDR1 is LNHDA and CDR2 SQIVND (reference sequence). The length of the CDR3 is 13 residues. The ends were cut back, 7 bases at V and 7 bases at J, with 16 bases in the middle. The CDR3: CASTKSSPGGYTF. The CDR3, as DNA: TGTGCCAGTACCAAGTCCTCGCCCGGTGGCTACACCTTC.

V and J are TRBV5-1 and TRBJ2-7; tentatively, D is TRBD1 (5 bases). There are 14 residues in the CDR3. Looked up from germline, CDR1 is SGHRS and CDR2 is YFSETQ. Trimming cost V 0 bases and J 7 bases, with 14 bases left between them. CDR3 in DNA: TGCGCCAGCAGCTTGGCCAGGGCAGGCGGTGAGCAGTACTTC. This codes for CASSLARAGGEQYF.

This clone was recorded a few times. CDR3 sequence (DNA): TGTGCCAGCAGTGACCCGGGGCGGGCGGGAGGCAATGAGCAGTTCTTC. Encoded protein: CASSDPGRAGGNEQFF. The chain has TRBV2 and TRBJ2-1; 8 bases are a match to TRBD2. Germline lookup yields CDR1 SNHLY and CDR2 FYNNEI. With V trimmed by 3 bases and J by 6 bases, 10 bases remained unmatched. The CDR3 extends over 16 amino acids.

The genes are TRBV27 and TRBJ2-7; D perhaps matches TRBD2 (6 bases). V was trimmed by 2 bases and J by 2 bases, leaving 10 bases between them. The CDR3 has 14 residues. Germline V CDR1 and CDR2: MNHEY, SMNVEV (reference sequence). Here the CDR3 reads CASSLAGLTYEQYF. Here the CDR3 DNA reads TGTGCCAGCAGTTTAGCGGGATTGACCTACGAGCAGTACTTC.

V usage is TRBV27 and J usage is TRBJ2-7; TRBD2 matches at 9 bases. The germline V gene encodes CDR1 MNHEY and CDR2 SMNVEV (reference sequence). This CDR3 contains 15 residues. Trimming at V came to 5 bases and at J to 0 bases, leaving 5 bases not matched to a gene. The CDR3 here is CASSIGLAPSYEQYF. The CDR3 DNA is TGTGCCAGCAGTATCGGACTAGCGCCCTCCTACGAGCAGTACTTC.

The genes are TRBV6-1 and TRBJ2-7, with D possibly being TRBD2 (6 bases). Germline CDR1 MNHNS, CDR2 SASEGT. Trimming cost V 3 bases and J 3 bases, with 6 bases left between them. The CDR3 has 12 residues. The CDR3 here is CASSDSGYEQYF. In DNA form, the CDR3 reads TGTGCCAGCAGTGATAGCGGCTACGAGCAGTACTTC.

V is TRBV27 and J is TRBJ2-3, with D tentatively TRBD1 (6 bases). Germline V gene sequence: CDR1 MNHEY, CDR2 SMNVEV (reference sequence). This CDR3 region has 15 residues. V was pared by 4 bases and J by 0 bases, with 11 bases between. CDR3 amino acids: CASSSTGLSTDTQYF. The DNA of the CDR3 is TGTGCCAGCAGTTCAACAGGGCTTAGCACAGATACGCAGTATTTT.

This sequence joins TRBV18 and TRBJ2-5; D is uncertain. This CDR3 has 15 residues. Germline V gene lookup returns CDR1 KGHSH and CDR2 LQKENI. The V end was cut by 0 bases, the J end by 5 bases, with 13 bases between. CDR3 bases: TGTGCCAGCTCACCACCGGGGTCGTTCGGGGAGACCCAGTACTTC. Amino acid sequence: CASSPPGSFGETQYF.

The chain has TRBV6-5 and TRBJ2-5, with D perhaps TRBD1 or TRBD2 (6 bases each). This CDR3 has 15 amino acids. Germline V gene data show CDR1 as MNHEY and CDR2 as SVGAGI. Trimming pared 2 bases from V and 3 bases from J, leaving 13 bases between. The CDR3 DNA sequence: TGTGCCAGCAGTTACGGGGGGCACGCCGAAGAGACCCAGTACTTC. Its protein product is CASSYGGHAEETQYF.

This chain joins TRBV5-1 and TRBJ2-3; 10 bases match TRBD2. CDR1 is SGHRS, CDR2 YFSETQ, per germline. The ends lost 5 bases at V and 8 bases at J; junction bases unmatched: 8. This CDR3 region has 14 residues. The CDR3 spells CASRLLAGEVTQYF. CDR3 bases: TGCGCCAGCAGGTTGCTAGCGGGAGAGGTTACGCAGTATTTT.

The rearrangement joins TRBV30 to TRBJ2-7; D remains unclear. The CDR3 totals 11 residues. V was shortened by 2 bases and J by 6 bases, with 8 bases between the two germline ends. Germline V gene lookup returns CDR1 GTSNPN and CDR2 SVGIG (reference sequence). The CDR3 DNA reads as TGTGCCTGGAGTATGACTGTCGAGCAGTACTTC. The encoded protein is CAWSMTVEQYF.

This chain connects TRBV6-1 to TRBJ1-2; D uncertain. CDR3 size: 15 residues. V was cut by 3 bases and J by 4 bases, with 15 bases left in between. Germline values: CDR1 MNHNS, CDR2 SASEGT. CDR3: CASSEGPGGVYGYTF. CDR3 sequence (DNA): TGTGCCAGCAGTGAGGGTCCTGGTGGTGTCTATGGCTACACCTTC.

The chain combines TRBV6-5 with TRBJ2-7, with D unresolved. V was clipped by 0 bases and J by 0 bases, with 9 bases between them. The CDR3 is 15 residues long. The germline V gene has CDR1 MNHEY and CDR2 SVGAGI. Here the CDR3 DNA reads TGTGCCAGCAGTTACTCGGGAATAAACTCCTACGAGCAGTACTTC. Translation gives CASSYSGINSYEQYF.

This chain links TRBV5-1 with TRBJ1-3; tentatively, D is TRBD1 (5 bases). The CDR3 is 16 amino acids. The V end was cut by 0 bases, the J end by 2 bases, with 12 bases between. Germline-derived CDR1 and CDR2 are SGHRS and YFSETQ. CDR3 in amino acids: CASSLASGTAGNTIYF. For the CDR3, the DNA is TGCGCCAGCAGCTTGGCCTCAGGGACGGCTGGAAACACCATATATTTT.

The gene calls are TRBV29-1 and TRBJ2-1, with a weak D call TRBD1 (7 bases). The V end was cut by 3 bases, the J end by 4 bases, with 16 bases between. The CDR3 consists of 15 residues. Germline lookup yields CDR1 SQVTM and CDR2 ANQGSEA. The CDR3 reads CSVEGGQWHYNEQFF. In DNA form, the CDR3 reads TGCAGCGTTGAGGGGGGACAGTGGCATTACAATGAGCAGTTCTTC.

The V and J genes are TRBV29-1 and TRBJ1-2, with D possibly TRBD1 on 6 matching bases. V lost 0 bases, J lost 3 bases, and 8 bases lay in between. The germline V gene has CDR1 SQVTM and CDR2 ANQGSEA. The CDR3 runs to 13 residues. CDR3 DNA: TGCAGCGTTGAAGATGGGGGGCACTATGGCTACACCTTC. This encodes CSVEDGGHYGYTF. The complete variable domain, with remaining parts taken from reference TRBV29-1 and TRBJ1-2, reads SAVISQKPSRDICQRGTSLTIQCQVDSQVTMMFWYRQQPGQSLTLIATANQGSEATYESGFVIDKFPISRPNLTFSTLTVSNMSPEDSSIYLCSVEDGGHYGYTFGSGTRLTVV.

The chain couples TRBV10-3 to TRBJ1-4; D unclear. The V end lost 2 bases, the J end lost 0 bases, and 7 bases lay between the germline ends. This CDR3 region has 15 residues. Looked up from germline, CDR1 is ENHRY and CDR2 is SYGVKD. This CDR3 is CAISEQATTNEKLFF. CDR3 nucleotide sequence: TGTGCCATCAGTGAGCAGGCAACAACTAATGAAAAACTGTTTTTT.

The chain links TRBV7-6 to TRBJ2-3; TRBD2 aligns across 8 bases. The CDR3 has 14 residues. J was trimmed by 4 bases and V by 5 bases; bases with no gene match: 5. Germline CDR1 SGHVS, CDR2 FNYEAQ. The CDR3, as DNA: TGTGCCAGCAGCCGAGCGGGAGAGGCAGATACGCAGTATTTT. Translating it yields CASSRAGEADTQYF. Based on the CDR3 plus reference TRBV7-6 and TRBJ2-3, the full variable domain is GAGVSQSPRYKVTKRGQDVALRCDPISGHVSLYWYRQALGQGPEFLTYFNYEAQQDKSGLPNDRFSAERPEGSISTLTIQRTEQRDSAMYRCASSRAGEADTQYFGPGTRLTVL.

This clone was counted between two and nine times. The chain links TRBV7-9 to TRBJ2-7; D is tentatively TRBD1 or TRBD2 (5 bases each). From germline, CDR1 is SEHNR and CDR2 FQNEAQ (reference sequence). The V end was cut by 8 bases, the J end by 6 bases, with 17 bases between. The length of the CDR3 is 13 residues. CDR3 loop: CASGDRDRSEQYF. CDR3 bases: TGTGCCAGCGGAGACCGGGACCGGAGCGAGCAGTACTTC.

The chain couples TRBV10-3 to TRBJ1-1; D not certain. V was pared by 1 base and J by 1 base, with 4 bases between. The CDR3 spans 13 residues. Germline loops: CDR1 ENHRY, CDR2 SYGVKD. CDR3 in DNA: TGTGCCATCAGTGAGTGGCAGAACACTGAAGCTTTCTTT. Protein product: CAISEWQNTEAFF.